This T cell receptor beta chain emerged from a study of blood T cell repertoires in COVID-19. The germline CDR1 and CDR2 sequences are SQVTM and ANQGSEA. This CDR3 region has 12 residues. V trimming: 4 bases; J trimming: 6 bases; junction bases outside the gene matches: 5. Here immunoSEQ multiplex PCR was the method, and the copy in TCRdb shows in-frame clones only, minus some. The sample contains under 200,000 clones, 65% to 90% of which appear only once. V is TRBV29-1 and J is TRBJ1-2, with 7 bases identical to TRBD1. The source material was peripheral blood. The sequence derives from a man in his 60s with acute or convalescent COVID-19. The CDR3 coding sequence is TGCAGCGTTGCTACAGGGGAAGATGGCTACACCTTC. It encodes CSVATGEDGYTF.